The 25 T cell receptor beta chains in this list originate from one sample, sequenced in a study of CD8+ T cells in alopecia areata. Sequencing templates came from extracted RNA that was reverse transcribed into cDNA. Some clones are missing from TCRdb's copy, which holds only in-frame ones; the method was immunoSEQ multiplex PCR. The repertoire consists of some 120,000 clones, none detected only once. Sample: lesional skin. These receptors originate from a C3H/HeJ mouse with alopecia areata. Strain haplotype at MHC: H2-k.

As concerns this clone: All gene names here are mouse names. Coverage ceases 4 residues before the CDR3 finishes, and the germline J gene fills in the end. The rearrangement joins TRBV13-1 to TRBJ2-1; no definite D call. Trimming pared 3 bases from V and 0 bases from J, leaving 7 bases between. The CDR3 consists of 14 residues. CDR1 and CDR2 (germline): NSHNY, SYGAGN. The covered CDR3 bases are TGTGCCAGCAGTGCCAAATATAACTATGCT. It codes for CASSAKYNYA. The whole CDR3 protein reads CASSAKYNYAEQFF.

Of note for this clone: The gene symbols are mouse symbols. The CDR3 is cut off 4 residues early in the read; its end comes from the germline J gene. This chain uses TRBV1 with TRBJ2-1, with 12 nucleotides matching TRBD2. Germline V CDR1 and CDR2: NSQYPW, LRSPGD (reference sequence). The CDR3 loop spans 17 amino acids. Trimming at V came to 3 bases and at J to 0 bases, leaving 3 bases not matched to a gene. The CDR3 sequence is CTCSAGTGGSNYAEQFF. Partial CDR3 DNA: TGCACCTGCAGTGCGGGGACTGGGGGGTCTAACTATGCT.

In this sample, this clone turned up a few times. The gene names here belong to mouse. Sequencing ends 4 residues short of the CDR3 end; the germline J gene provides the rest. V is TRBV17 and J is TRBJ2-3; no clear D gene. This CDR3 region has 15 residues. Germline-derived CDR1 and CDR2 are MNHDT and YYDKIL. The ends were cut back, 3 bases at V and 2 bases at J, with 12 bases in the middle. CDR3: CASSSRPGDAETLYF. Partial CDR3 DNA: TGTGCTAGCAGTAGTCGGCCAGGTGATGCAGAA.

This clone showed up just a few times. Gene and germline names: mouse. The CDR3 end is not reached by the read, which stops 4 residues before it; the germline J gene fills it in. This chain connects TRBV1 to TRBJ2-7, with 7 bases fitting TRBD2. CDR3 length equals 15 residues. Germline CDR1 NSQYPW, CDR2 LRSPGD (reference sequence). Unmatched junction bases numbered 2, after V lost 0 bases and J lost 0 bases. CDR3 residues: CTCSAEGLASYEQYF. The sequenced CDR3 bases are TGCACCTGCAGTGCAGAAGGACTGGCCTCCTAT.

On this clone itself: These gene names are mouse names. The CDR3 end falls 4 residues outside the read, so it is completed with the germline J gene. The chain carries TRBV17 and TRBJ2-1; 8 nucleotides align to TRBD2. CDR1 and CDR2 (germline): MNHDT, YYDKIL. V was pared by 5 bases and J by 0 bases, with 3 bases of the junction left unmatched. The CDR3 is 15 residues long. The sequenced part of the CDR3 DNA is TGTGCTAGCAGTCCCGGACTGGGTAACTATGCT. Its protein is CASSPGLGNYA. The full CDR3 reads CASSPGLGNYAEQFF.

This clone occurred a few times. Mouse gene names and germline throughout. Partial CDR3 DNA: TGCACCTGCAGTGCAGATCACACAGGGGAGAACGAA. Residues: CTCSADHTGENE. The CDR3 in its entirety is CTCSADHTGENERLFF. The gene calls are TRBV1 and TRBJ1-4, with 7 bases that match TRBD1. From the germline J gene comes the end of the CDR3, since the read stops 4 residues before it. The CDR3 runs 16 residues. Germline loops: CDR1 NSQYPW, CDR2 LRSPGD (reference sequence). Germline trimming cut 0 bases from V and 5 bases from J; bases unmatched to any gene: 6.

About this clone itself: The genes and germline here are from mouse. The CDR3 end lies 4 residues beyond the end of the read and is filled in from the germline J gene. The chain joins TRBV1 to TRBJ1-4, with D hard to call. V lost 6 bases to trimming and J lost 2 bases, with 4 bases between them. CDR3 length equals 12 residues. Germline lookup yields CDR1 NSQYPW and CDR2 LRSPGD (reference sequence). The CDR3 sequence: CTCSQSNERLFF. CDR3 bases read: TGCACCTGCAGCCAATCCAACGAA.

Many counts were recorded for this clone. Mouse gene names apply. Read data end 4 residues before the CDR3 end; the end is taken from the germline J gene. The chain carries TRBV13-3 and TRBJ1-4; the match to TRBD1 covers 7 bases. Germline CDR1 NNHDY, CDR2 SYVADS. With 3 bases clipped from V and 0 bases from J, the junction kept 5 bases outside the gene matches. The CDR3 is 16 amino acids. The part of the CDR3 DNA that was read is TGTGCCAGCAGTGTCGGGACAGCTATTTCCAACGAA. Translated: CASSVGTAISNE. The whole CDR3 reads CASSVGTAISNERLFF.

Turning to this clone: Gene names are mouse gene names. The CDR3 end falls 4 residues outside the read, so it is completed with the germline J gene. The chain links TRBV1 to TRBJ2-7; D is uncertain. V dropped 8 bases and J dropped 0 bases, with 8 bases sitting between them. The CDR3 loop spans 12 amino acids. Germline V gene sequence: CDR1 NSQYPW, CDR2 LRSPGD (reference sequence). The CDR3 DNA, read in part, is TGCACCTGCTCAGGAAACTCCTAT. Its translation: CTCSGNSY. The whole CDR3 sequence reads CTCSGNSYEQYF.

This clone has just a few counts. Gene names and germline match the mouse. Sequencing ends 4 residues short of the CDR3 end; the germline J gene provides the rest. This chain uses TRBV19 with TRBJ2-3, with D tentatively TRBD2 (7 bases). Per the germline V gene, CDR1 is FNHDT and CDR2 is SITEND (reference sequence). The length of the CDR3 is 16 residues. V lost 4 bases and J lost 0, with 15 bases in between. CDR3 DNA (partial): TGTGCCAGCAGTTGGGGGGCTGGGGATAGTGCAGAA. Its translation is CASSWGAGDSAE. The full CDR3 reads CASSWGAGDSAETLYF.

There are a few counts of this clone. Gene names denote mouse genes. The CDR3 end lies 4 residues beyond the end of the read and is filled in from the germline J gene. The chain carries TRBV19 and TRBJ2-1; possible D gene TRBD2, 6 bases. V was pared by 2 bases and J by 3 bases, with 15 bases between. CDR1 FNHDT and CDR2 SITEND come from the germline V gene (reference sequence). CDR3 length equals 16 residues. CDR3 sequence: CASSITPGGGYAEQFF. CDR3 bases read: TGTGCCAGCAGTATCACCCCCGGTGGGGGCTATGCT.

A remark on this clone: The genes and germline here are from mouse. The read ends 4 residues before the CDR3 terminus; that terminus is restored from the germline J gene. The chain combines TRBV13-3 with TRBJ2-1, with 9 nucleotides matching TRBD2. The J segment lost 3 bases and the V segment lost 0 bases, leaving 7 bases of the junction unmatched. CDR3 length equals 17 residues. CDR1 and CDR2 (germline): NNHDY, SYVADS. Partial CDR3 DNA: TGTGCCAGCAGTGATGCAAAGGCTGGGGGGGGCTATGCT. Translated: CASSDAKAGGGYA. In full, the CDR3 is CASSDAKAGGGYAEQFF.

Of note for this clone: Gene names refer to mouse genes. The read ends 4 residues shy of where the CDR3 ends; the end is completed using the germline J gene. V gene TRBV19 combines with J gene TRBJ2-7, with 9 bases that match TRBD2. Germline V gene lookup returns CDR1 FNHDT and CDR2 SITEND (reference sequence). This CDR3 spans 13 amino acids. Incomplete CDR3 DNA: TGTGCCAGCAATTCGGGACTGGGATAT. It yields the protein CASNSGLGY. The CDR3 as a whole reads CASNSGLGYEQYF.

To note about this clone: Mouse names are used for the genes. The read ends 4 residues early relative to the CDR3; the germline J gene fills the gap. The chain uses TRBV19 and TRBJ1-1; TRBD1 agrees at 8 bases. CDR3 size: 13 residues. Looked up from germline, CDR1 is FNHDT and CDR2 is SITEND (reference sequence). The CDR3 reads CASSMRTGTEVFF. The CDR3 DNA, read in part, is TGTGCCAGCAGTATGAGGACAGGGACA.

Turning to this clone: Mouse names are used for the genes. With the read ending 4 residues before the CDR3 end, the germline J gene is used to fill in that end. The gene calls are TRBV13-3 and TRBJ2-7; a possible D gene is TRBD1 (6 bases). Germline CDR1 reads NNHDY; CDR2 reads SYVADS. V lost 3 bases and J 3 bases, leaving 10 bases between the germline ends. This CDR3 has 13 amino acids. CDR3 sequence reads: CASSGGQDYEQYF. Incomplete CDR3 DNA: TGTGCCAGCAGTGGGGGACAAGACTAT.

Details on this clone: Gene names are the mouse ones. The CDR3 end falls 4 residues outside the read, so it is completed with the germline J gene. The V and J genes are TRBV1 and TRBJ2-7, with 8 bases aligning to TRBD1. Germline V gene lookup returns CDR1 NSQYPW and CDR2 LRSPGD (reference sequence). The CDR3 covers 14 residues. Partial CDR3 DNA: TGCACCTGCAGTGCAGATAGACAGGGGAAT. Translation: CTCSADRQGN. The CDR3 as a whole reads CTCSADRQGNEQYF. Variable domain in full (rest from reference TRBV1 and TRBJ2-7): VTLLEQNPRWRLVPRGQAVNLRCILKNSQYPWMSWYQQDLQKQLQWLFTLRSPGDKEVKSLPGADYLATRVTDTELRLQVANMSQGRTLYCTCSADRQGNEQYFGPGTRLTVL.

As for this clone: Mouse gene names and germline throughout. The read falls 4 residues short of the CDR3 end, and the missing part is taken from the germline J gene. J is TRBJ2-2 and V is TRBV13-3; 10 nucleotides match TRBD2. Trimming at V came to 0 bases and at J to 3 bases, leaving 8 bases not matched to a gene. CDR1 NNHDY and CDR2 SYVADS come from the germline V gene. CDR3 length: 18 amino acids. The CDR3 spells CASSDALLGGLHTGQLYF. CDR3 DNA (partial): TGTGCCAGCAGTGATGCATTGCTGGGGGGGCTCCACACCGGG.

As regards this clone: Any gene name here is a mouse gene name. The read ends 4 residues shy of where the CDR3 ends; the end is completed using the germline J gene. This chain joins TRBV31 and TRBJ1-1; tentatively, D is TRBD1 (6 bases). V was clipped by 2 bases and J by 3 bases, with 7 bases between them. Germline V CDR1 and CDR2: GKSSPN, SITVG. The length of the CDR3 is 12 residues. The CDR3 bases that were read are TGTGCCTGGAGTTCAGGGGACACA. Translated: CAWSSGDT. The entire CDR3 sequence reads CAWSSGDTEVFF.

This clone was found a few times. Gene names and germline match the mouse. The DNA read from the CDR3 is TGTGCCAGCAGTGATGCACCTGGGCTTAACTATGCT. Amino acids: CASSDAPGLNYA. The complete CDR3 protein is CASSDAPGLNYAEQFF. The chain uses TRBV13-3 and TRBJ2-1; TRBD2 is a possible D gene (5 bases). The read terminates 4 residues before the CDR3 end, so the remaining end is supplied by the germline J gene. The CDR3 contains 16 residues. V was clipped by 0 bases and J by 0 bases, with 10 bases between them. CDR1 is NNHDY, CDR2 SYVADS, per germline.

About this clone: Mouse gene names and germline throughout. Read coverage stops 4 residues before the CDR3 terminus; the germline J gene supplies the remainder. The chain is built from TRBV16 and TRBJ2-7, with 8 nucleotides matching TRBD2. The CDR3 contains 15 residues. V lost 4 bases, J lost 0 bases, and 5 bases stayed unmatched. Germline CDR1 reads SGHSA; CDR2 reads FRNQAP. The sequenced CDR3 bases are TGTGCAAGCAGCTATCTGGGGGGAAGCTCCTAT. Residues: CASSYLGGSSY. The CDR3 in full is CASSYLGGSSYEQYF.

About this clone: The genes and germline here are from mouse. The read comes to an end 4 residues before the CDR3 does, leaving the germline J gene to fill in the end. This specimen includes other DNA sequences encoding the same CDR3. J is TRBJ2-3 and V is TRBV5, with TRBD2 identical over 8 bases. CDR1 LGHNA and CDR2 YNLKQL come from the germline V gene (reference sequence). V dropped 0 bases and J dropped 0; count of bases not matched to a gene: 2. This CDR3 spans 16 amino acids. The CDR3 loop reads CASSQEGLGSAETLYF. CDR3 bases read: TGTGCCAGCAGCCAAGAAGGACTGGGTAGTGCAGAA.

In the case of this clone: Mouse gene names apply. Read data end 4 residues before the CDR3 end; the end is taken from the germline J gene. The chain has TRBV13-1 and TRBJ2-7, with D maybe TRBD1 (5 bases). The CDR3 runs to 15 residues. Per the germline V gene, CDR1 is NSHNY and CDR2 is SYGAGN. V lost 2 bases to trimming and J lost 0 bases, with 12 bases between them. This chain's CDR3 is CASSEGRTSSYEQYF. The sequenced part of the CDR3 DNA is TGTGCCAGCAGTGAAGGCAGGACAAGCTCCTAT.

A word on this clone: Any gene name here is a mouse gene name. The read ends 4 residues shy of where the CDR3 ends; the end is completed using the germline J gene. The J gene is TRBJ1-4, the V gene TRBV13-3; D perhaps matches TRBD1 (6 bases). Germline CDR1 is NNHDY and CDR2 is SYVADS. The CDR3 is made up of 13 amino acids. CDR3: CASRDRRSERLFF. The sequenced part of the CDR3 DNA is TGTGCCAGCAGGGACAGACGGTCCGAA. Full variable domain (remainder filled in from reference TRBV13-3 and TRBJ1-4): EAAVTQSPRSKVAVTGGKVTLSCHQTNNHDYMYWYRQDTGHGLRLIHYSYVADSTEKGDIPDGYKASRPSQENFSLILELASLSQTAVYFCASRDRRSERLFFGHGTKLSVL.

In its sample, this clone was seen a few times. Genes here carry mouse names. Read coverage stops 4 residues before the CDR3 terminus; the germline J gene supplies the remainder. This rearrangement joins TRBV13-3 to TRBJ1-1, with D possibly matching TRBD1 (6 bases). The CDR3 sequence is 15 residues long. Germline CDR1 reads NNHDY; CDR2 reads SYVADS. Trimming took off 1 base at V and 1 base at J, with 11 bases between the two ends. Incomplete CDR3 DNA: TGTGCCAGCAGTGATCCGGGACAAAAAAACACA. Amino acid sequence: CASSDPGQKNT. The entire CDR3 sequence reads CASSDPGQKNTEVFF.

A remark on this clone: A read error may produce the germline difference seen at one junction end. Gene names and germline match the mouse. The CDR3 end lies 4 residues beyond the end of the read and is filled in from the germline J gene. This rearrangement joins TRBV1 to TRBJ2-7, with D tentatively TRBD2 (6 bases). This CDR3 is 12 amino acids long. From germline, CDR1 is NSQYPW and CDR2 LRSPGD (reference sequence). The CDR3 loop reads CICRSRGDEQYF. The covered CDR3 bases are TGCATCTGCAGGTCGCGGGGGGAT.